This TCR beta chain appears in the sequencing data of a study of cytomegalovirus exposure and HLA in healthy donors. A multiplex PCR was run with 60 Vbeta primers and 13 Jbeta primers. The protocol was immunoSEQ multiplex PCR, while the TCRdb copy is restricted to in-frame clones and leaves out a portion. The sample shows fewer than 150,000 clones, around 74% of them seen only once. This CDR3 has 18 amino acids. Germline CDR1 SGHVS, CDR2 FNYEAQ. V trimming: 4 bases; J trimming: 6 bases; junction bases outside the gene matches: 15. Findings of the study overall: According to reports, the classifier identified cytomegalovirus status with high specificity and sensitivity. For TCR beta chains, V- and J-gene trimming was later linked to a missense DCLRE1C variant.

Unrecorded immune exposure was likely among donors, who were nominally healthy when sampled. On this clone: Antigen specificity is unknown.

This chain connects TRBV7-6 to TRBJ2-2, with 9 bases fitting TRBD1. The TCR originated in a woman aged 50 to 65 in good health and CMV-seropositive. The sample taken for sequencing was PBMCs. The CDR3 protein is CASSSPTGGASSAGELFF. Here the CDR3 DNA reads TGTGCCAGCAGCTCACCCACAGGGGGCGCATCCAGTGCCGGGGAGCTGTTTTTT.